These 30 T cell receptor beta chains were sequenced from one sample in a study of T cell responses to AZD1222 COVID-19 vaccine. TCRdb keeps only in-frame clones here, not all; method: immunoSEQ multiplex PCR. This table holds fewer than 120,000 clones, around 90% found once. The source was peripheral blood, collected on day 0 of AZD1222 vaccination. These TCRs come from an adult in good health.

The CDR3 spells CAWRPYSDQNYGYTF. The CDR3 nucleotides read TGTGCCTGGAGACCATACTCCGACCAAAACTATGGCTACACCTTC. This chain links TRBV30 with TRBJ1-2; no firm D call. With 3 bases removed from V and 2 bases from J, the gap between germline ends came to 16 bases. The CDR3 sequence is 15 residues long. Germline V lookup: CDR1 GTSNPN, CDR2 SVGIG (reference sequence).

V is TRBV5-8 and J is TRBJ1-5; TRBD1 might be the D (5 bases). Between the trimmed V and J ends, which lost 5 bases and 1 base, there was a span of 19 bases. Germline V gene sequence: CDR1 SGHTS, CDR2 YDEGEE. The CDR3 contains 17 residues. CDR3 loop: CASSHQQGSGSNQPQHF. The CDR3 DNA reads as TGTGCCAGCAGTCACCAGCAGGGTAGCGGAAGCAATCAGCCCCAGCATTTT. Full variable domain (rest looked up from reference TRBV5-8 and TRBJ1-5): EAGVTQSPTHLIKTRGQQATLRCSPISGHTSVYWYQQALGLGLQFLLWYDEGEERNRGNFPPRFSGRQFPNYSSELNVNALELEDSALYLCASSHQQGSGSNQPQHFGDGTRLSIL.

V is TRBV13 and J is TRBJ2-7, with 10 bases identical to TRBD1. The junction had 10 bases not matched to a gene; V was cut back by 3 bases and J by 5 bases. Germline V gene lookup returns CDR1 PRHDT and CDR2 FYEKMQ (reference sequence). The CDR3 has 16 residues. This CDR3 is CASSLKGQGFVDEQYF. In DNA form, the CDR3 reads TGTGCCAGCAGCTTGAAGGGACAGGGGTTCGTCGACGAGCAGTACTTC.

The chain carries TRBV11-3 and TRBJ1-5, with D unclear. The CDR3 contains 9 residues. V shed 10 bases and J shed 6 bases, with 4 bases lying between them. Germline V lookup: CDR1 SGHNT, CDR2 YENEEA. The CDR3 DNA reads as TGTGCCATCCCTCAGCCCCAGCATTTT. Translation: CAIPQPQHF. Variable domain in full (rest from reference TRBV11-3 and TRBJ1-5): EAGVVQSPRYKIIEKKQPVAFWCNPISGHNTLYWYLQNLGQGPELLIRYENEEAVDDSQLPKDRFSAERLKGVDSTLKIQPAELGDSAVYLCAIPQPQHFGDGTRLSIL.

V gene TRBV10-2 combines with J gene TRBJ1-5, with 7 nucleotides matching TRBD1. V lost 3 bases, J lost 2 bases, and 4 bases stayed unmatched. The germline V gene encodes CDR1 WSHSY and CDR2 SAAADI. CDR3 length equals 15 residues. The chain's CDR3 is CASSEEGAGNQPQHF. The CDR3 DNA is TGCGCCAGCAGTGAAGAGGGGGCGGGCAATCAGCCCCAGCATTTT.

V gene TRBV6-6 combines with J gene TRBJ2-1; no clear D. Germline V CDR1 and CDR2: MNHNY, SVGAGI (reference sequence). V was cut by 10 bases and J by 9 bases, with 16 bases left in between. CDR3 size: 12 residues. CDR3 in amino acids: CAIAHSRLEQFF. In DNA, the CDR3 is TGTGCCATCGCTCACTCCCGTCTTGAGCAGTTCTTC.

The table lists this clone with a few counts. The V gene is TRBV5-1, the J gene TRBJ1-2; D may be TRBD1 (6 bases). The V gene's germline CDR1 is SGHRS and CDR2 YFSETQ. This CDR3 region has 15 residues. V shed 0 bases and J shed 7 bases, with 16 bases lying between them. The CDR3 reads CASSLGDTALRGYTF. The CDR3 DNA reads TGCGCCAGCAGCTTGGGGGACACGGCTTTACGTGGCTACACCTTC.

The CDR3 reads CASSFQGGDTGELFF. The DNA of the CDR3 is TGTGCCAGCAGTTTTCAAGGGGGAGACACCGGGGAGCTGTTTTTT. The chain carries TRBV27 and TRBJ2-2; D perhaps matches TRBD1 (6 bases). Germline-derived CDR1 and CDR2 are MNHEY and SMNVEV (reference sequence). The germline V and J ends were trimmed by 3 bases and 3 bases, with 11 bases remaining between them. The CDR3 consists of 15 residues.

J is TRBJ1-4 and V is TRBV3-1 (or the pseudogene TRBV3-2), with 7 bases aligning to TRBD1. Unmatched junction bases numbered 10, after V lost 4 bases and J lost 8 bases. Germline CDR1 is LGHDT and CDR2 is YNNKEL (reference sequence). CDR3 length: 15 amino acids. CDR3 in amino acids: CASSRMTGFGEKLFF. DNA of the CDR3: TGTGCCAGCAGCCGGATGACAGGGTTTGGCGAAAAACTGTTTTTT.

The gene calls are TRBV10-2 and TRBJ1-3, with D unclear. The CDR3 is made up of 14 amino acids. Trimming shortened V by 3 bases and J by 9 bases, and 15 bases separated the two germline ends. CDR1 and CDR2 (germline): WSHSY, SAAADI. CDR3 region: CASSESVPRSTIYF. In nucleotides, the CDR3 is TGCGCCAGCAGTGAATCCGTGCCGAGGAGCACCATATATTTT.

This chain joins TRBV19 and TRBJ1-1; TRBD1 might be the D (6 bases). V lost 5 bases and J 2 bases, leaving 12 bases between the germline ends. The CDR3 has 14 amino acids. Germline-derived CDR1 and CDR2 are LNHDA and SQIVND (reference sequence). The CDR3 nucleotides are TGTGCCAGTAGTGCTCCGGGGGCTAACACTGAAGCTTTCTTT. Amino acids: CASSAPGANTEAFF.

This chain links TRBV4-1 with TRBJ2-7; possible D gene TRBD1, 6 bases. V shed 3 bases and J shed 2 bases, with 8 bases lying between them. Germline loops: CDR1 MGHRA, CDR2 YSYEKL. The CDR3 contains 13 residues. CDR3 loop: CASSQWDTYEQYF. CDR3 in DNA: TGCGCCAGCAGCCAGTGGGACACCTACGAGCAGTACTTC.

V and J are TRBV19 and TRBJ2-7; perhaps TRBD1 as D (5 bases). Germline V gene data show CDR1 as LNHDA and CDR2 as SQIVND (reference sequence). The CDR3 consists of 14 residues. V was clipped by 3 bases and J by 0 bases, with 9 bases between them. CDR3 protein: CASSMQGSSYEQYF. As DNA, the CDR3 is TGTGCCAGTAGTATGCAGGGATCCTCCTACGAGCAGTACTTC.

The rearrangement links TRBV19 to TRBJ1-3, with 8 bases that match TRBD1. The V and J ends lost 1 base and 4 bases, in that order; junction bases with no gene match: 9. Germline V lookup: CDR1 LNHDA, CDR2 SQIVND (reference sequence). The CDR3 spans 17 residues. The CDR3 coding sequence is TGTGCCAGTAGTATAGCCCGGACAGGGCGACGGGGAAACACCATATATTTT. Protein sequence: CASSIARTGRRGNTIYF.

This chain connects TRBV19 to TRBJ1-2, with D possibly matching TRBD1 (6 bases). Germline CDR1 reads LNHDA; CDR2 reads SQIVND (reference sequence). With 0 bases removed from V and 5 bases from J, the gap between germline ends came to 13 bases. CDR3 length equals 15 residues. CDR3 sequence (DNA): TGTGCCAGTAGTATAGATCGGGGGGCGCGGTATGGCTACACCTTC. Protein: CASSIDRGARYGYTF.

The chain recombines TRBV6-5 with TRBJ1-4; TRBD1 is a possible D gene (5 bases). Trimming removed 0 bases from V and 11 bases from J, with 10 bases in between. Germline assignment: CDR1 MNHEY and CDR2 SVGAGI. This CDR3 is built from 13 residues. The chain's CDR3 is CASSYSGGVKLFF. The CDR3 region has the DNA TGTGCCAGCAGTTACTCGGGAGGGGTTAAACTGTTTTTT.

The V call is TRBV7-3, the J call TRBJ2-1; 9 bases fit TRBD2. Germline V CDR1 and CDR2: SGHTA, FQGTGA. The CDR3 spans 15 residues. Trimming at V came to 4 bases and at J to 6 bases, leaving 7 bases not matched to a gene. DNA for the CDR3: TGTGCCAGCAGCTCTATAGCGGGGGACCCCAATGAGCAGTTCTTC. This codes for CASSSIAGDPNEQFF.

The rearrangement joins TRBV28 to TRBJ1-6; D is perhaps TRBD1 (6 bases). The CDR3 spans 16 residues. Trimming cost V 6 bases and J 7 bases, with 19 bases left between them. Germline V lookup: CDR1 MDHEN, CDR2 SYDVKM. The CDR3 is CASSPRGGVWNSPLHF. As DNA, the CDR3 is TGTGCCAGCAGCCCCCGGGGGGGCGTTTGGAATTCACCCCTCCACTTT.

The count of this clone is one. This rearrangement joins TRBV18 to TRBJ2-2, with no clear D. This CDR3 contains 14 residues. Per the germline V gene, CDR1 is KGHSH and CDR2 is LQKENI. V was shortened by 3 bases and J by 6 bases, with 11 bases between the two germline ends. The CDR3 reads CASSPITSAGELFF. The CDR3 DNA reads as TGTGCCAGCTCACCCATTACCTCGGCCGGGGAGCTGTTTTTT.

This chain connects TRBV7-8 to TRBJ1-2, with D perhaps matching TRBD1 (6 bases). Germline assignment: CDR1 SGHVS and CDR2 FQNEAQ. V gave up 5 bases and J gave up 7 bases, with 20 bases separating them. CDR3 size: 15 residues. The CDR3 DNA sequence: TGTGCCAGCAGCCAACCAGGACGACAGGATGGTGGCTACACCTTC. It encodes CASSQPGRQDGGYTF. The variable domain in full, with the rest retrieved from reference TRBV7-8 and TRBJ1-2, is GAGVSQSPRYKVAKRGQDVALRCDPISGHVSLFWYQQALGQGPEFLTYFQNEAQLDKSGLPSDRFFAERPEGSVSTLKIQRTQQEDSAVYLCASSQPGRQDGGYTFGSGTRLTVV.

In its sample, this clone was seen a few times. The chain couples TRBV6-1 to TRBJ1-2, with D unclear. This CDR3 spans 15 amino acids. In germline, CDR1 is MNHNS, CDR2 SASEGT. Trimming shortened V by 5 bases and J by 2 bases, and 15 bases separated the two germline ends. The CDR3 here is CASSPTAATNYGYTF. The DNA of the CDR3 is TGTGCCAGCAGTCCCACCGCGGCCACCAACTATGGCTACACCTTC.

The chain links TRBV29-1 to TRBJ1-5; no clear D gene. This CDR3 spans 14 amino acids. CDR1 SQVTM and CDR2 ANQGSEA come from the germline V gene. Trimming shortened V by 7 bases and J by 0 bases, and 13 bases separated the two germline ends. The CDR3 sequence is CSAAEGISNQPQHF. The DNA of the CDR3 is TGCAGCGCCGCCGAGGGCATTAGCAATCAGCCCCAGCATTTT. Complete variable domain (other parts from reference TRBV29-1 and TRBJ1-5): SAVISQKPSRDICQRGTSLTIQCQVDSQVTMMFWYRQQPGQSLTLIATANQGSEATYESGFVIDKFPISRPNLTFSTLTVSNMSPEDSSIYLCSAAEGISNQPQHFGDGTRLSIL.

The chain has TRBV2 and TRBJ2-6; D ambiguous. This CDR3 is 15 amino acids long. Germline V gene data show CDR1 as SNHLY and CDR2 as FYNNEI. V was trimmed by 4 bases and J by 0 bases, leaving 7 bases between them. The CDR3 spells CASSGSRSGANVLTF. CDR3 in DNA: TGTGCCAGCAGTGGGAGTCGCTCTGGGGCCAACGTCCTGACTTTC.

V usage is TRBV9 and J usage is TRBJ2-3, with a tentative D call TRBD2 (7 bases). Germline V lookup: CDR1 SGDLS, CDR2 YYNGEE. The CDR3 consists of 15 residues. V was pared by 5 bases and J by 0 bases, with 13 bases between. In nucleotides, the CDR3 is TGTGCCAGCAGTGGGGCGGGGGCCAGCACAGATACGCAGTATTTT. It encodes CASSGAGASTDTQYF.

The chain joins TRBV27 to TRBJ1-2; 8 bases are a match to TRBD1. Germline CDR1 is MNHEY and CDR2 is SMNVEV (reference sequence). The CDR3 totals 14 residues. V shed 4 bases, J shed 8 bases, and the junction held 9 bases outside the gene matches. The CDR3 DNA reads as TGTGCCAGCAGTTCACAGACAGGGGCGCTGGGCTACACCTTC. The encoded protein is CASSSQTGALGYTF.

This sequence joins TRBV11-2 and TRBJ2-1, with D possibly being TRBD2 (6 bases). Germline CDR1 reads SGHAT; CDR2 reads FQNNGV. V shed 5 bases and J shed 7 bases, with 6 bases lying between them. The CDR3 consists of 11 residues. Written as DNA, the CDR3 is TGTGCCAGCAGCCGGGGGAATGAGCAGTTCTTC. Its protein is CASSRGNEQFF.

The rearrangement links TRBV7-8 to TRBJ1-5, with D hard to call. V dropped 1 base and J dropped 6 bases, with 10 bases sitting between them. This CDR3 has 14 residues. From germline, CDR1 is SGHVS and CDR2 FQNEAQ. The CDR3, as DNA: TGTGCCAGCAGCTTAGGCGAGGTCCCTCAGCCCCAGCATTTT. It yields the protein CASSLGEVPQPQHF.

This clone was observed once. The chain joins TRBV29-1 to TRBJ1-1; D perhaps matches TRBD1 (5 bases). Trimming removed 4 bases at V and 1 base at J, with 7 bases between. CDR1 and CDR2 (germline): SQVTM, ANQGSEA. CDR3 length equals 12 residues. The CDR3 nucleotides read TGCAGCGTTGGACAGACGAACACTGAAGCTTTCTTT. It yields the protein CSVGQTNTEAFF.

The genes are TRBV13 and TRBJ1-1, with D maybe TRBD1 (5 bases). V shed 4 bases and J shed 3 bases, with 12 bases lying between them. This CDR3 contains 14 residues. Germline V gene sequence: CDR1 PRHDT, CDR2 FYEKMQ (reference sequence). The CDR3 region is CASSSGTADTEAFF. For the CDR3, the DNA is TGTGCCAGCAGCTCCGGGACCGCGGACACTGAAGCTTTCTTT.

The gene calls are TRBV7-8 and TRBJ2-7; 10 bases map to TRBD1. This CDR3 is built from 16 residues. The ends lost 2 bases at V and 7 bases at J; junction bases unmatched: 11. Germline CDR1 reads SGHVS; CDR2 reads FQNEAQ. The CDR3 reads CASSLLSGQGTREQYF. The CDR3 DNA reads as TGTGCCAGCAGCTTATTATCGGGACAGGGGACTCGGGAGCAGTACTTC.